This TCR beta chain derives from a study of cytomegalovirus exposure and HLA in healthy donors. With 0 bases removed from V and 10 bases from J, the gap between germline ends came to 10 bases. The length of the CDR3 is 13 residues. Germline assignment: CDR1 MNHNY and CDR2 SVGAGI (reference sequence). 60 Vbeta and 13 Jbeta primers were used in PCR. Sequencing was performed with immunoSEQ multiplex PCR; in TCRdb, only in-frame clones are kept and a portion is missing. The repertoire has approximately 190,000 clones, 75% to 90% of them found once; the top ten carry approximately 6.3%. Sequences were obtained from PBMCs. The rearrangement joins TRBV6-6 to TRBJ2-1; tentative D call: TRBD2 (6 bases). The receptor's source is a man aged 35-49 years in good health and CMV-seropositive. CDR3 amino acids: CASSYSNRGEQFF. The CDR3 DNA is TGTGCCAGCAGTTACTCGAATCGGGGGGAGCAGTTCTTC.